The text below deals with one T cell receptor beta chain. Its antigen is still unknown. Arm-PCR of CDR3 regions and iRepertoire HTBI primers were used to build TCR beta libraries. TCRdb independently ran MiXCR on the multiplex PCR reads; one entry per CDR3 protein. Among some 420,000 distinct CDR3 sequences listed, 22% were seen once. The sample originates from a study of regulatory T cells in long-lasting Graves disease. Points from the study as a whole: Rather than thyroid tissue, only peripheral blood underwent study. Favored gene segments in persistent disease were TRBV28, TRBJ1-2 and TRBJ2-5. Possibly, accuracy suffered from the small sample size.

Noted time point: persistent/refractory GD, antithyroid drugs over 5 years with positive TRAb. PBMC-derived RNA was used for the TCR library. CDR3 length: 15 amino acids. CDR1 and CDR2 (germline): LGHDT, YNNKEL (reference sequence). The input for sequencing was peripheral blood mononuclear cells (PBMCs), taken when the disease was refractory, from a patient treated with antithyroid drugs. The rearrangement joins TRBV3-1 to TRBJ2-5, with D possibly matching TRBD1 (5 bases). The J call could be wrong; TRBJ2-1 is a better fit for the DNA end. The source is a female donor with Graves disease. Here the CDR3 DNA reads TGTGCCAGCAGCCAGAATCCGACAGTCTCTGATGAGCAGTTCTTC. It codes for CASSQNPTVSDEQFF.